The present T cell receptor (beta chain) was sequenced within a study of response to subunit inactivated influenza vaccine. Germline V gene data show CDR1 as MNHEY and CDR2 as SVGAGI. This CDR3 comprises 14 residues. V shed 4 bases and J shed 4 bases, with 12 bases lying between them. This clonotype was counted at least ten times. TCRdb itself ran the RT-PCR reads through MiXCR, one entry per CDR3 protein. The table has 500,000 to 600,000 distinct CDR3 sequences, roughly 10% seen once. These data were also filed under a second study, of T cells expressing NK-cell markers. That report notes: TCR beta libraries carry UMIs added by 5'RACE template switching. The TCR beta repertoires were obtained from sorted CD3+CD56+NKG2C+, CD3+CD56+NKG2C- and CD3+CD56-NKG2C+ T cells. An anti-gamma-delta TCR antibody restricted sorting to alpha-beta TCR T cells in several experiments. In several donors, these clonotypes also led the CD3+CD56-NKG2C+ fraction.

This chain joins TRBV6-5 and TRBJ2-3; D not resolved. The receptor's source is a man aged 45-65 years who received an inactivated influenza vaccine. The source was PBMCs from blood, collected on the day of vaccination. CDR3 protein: CASSSDPGPDTQYF. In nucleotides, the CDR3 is TGTGCCAGCAGTTCGGACCCCGGCCCAGATACGCAGTATTTT.